The 26 T cell receptor beta chains given below trace back to one sample, sequenced in a study of cytomegalovirus exposure and HLA in healthy donors. The PCR used 60 Vbeta and 13 Jbeta primers. TCRdb's table, derived via immunoSEQ multiplex PCR, lists solely in-frame clones and lacks some. In the table there are about 190,000 clones, around 78% of which are singletons. Input material: PBMCs. Receptor source: a woman under 40 in good health and CMV-seropositive.

The rearrangement joins TRBV6-5 to TRBJ1-6; 9 bases fit TRBD1. The junction had 3 bases not matched to a gene; V was cut back by 0 bases and J by 6 bases. This CDR3 has 16 amino acids. Germline V gives CDR1 MNHEY, CDR2 SVGAGI. The CDR3 DNA reads as TGTGCCAGCAGTTACTCCAGGGACAGGGTTAATTCACCCCTCCACTTT. It is translated as CASSYSRDRVNSPLHF.

This rearrangement joins TRBV28 to TRBJ1-5; D might be TRBD1 (5 bases). The CDR3 has 15 amino acids. CDR1 MDHEN and CDR2 SYDVKM come from the germline V gene. Trimming took off 1 base at V and 2 bases at J, with 9 bases between the two ends. The CDR3, as DNA: TGTGCCAGCAGTTTATCTTTAGGGGGCAATCAGCCCCAGCATTTT. Amino acids: CASSLSLGGNQPQHF.

A few counts support this clone. The chain recombines TRBV2 with TRBJ2-7, with D perhaps matching TRBD1 (6 bases). V was cut by 4 bases and J by 5 bases, with 15 bases left in between. The CDR3 consists of 14 residues. CDR1 is SNHLY, CDR2 FYNNEI, per germline. The CDR3 sequence is CASSVGRGIHEQYF. CDR3 nucleotide sequence: TGTGCCAGCAGTGTGGGCAGGGGAATACACGAGCAGTACTTC. The variable domain in full, with the rest retrieved from reference TRBV2 and TRBJ2-7, is EPEVTQTPSHQVTQMGQEVILRCVPISNHLYFYWYRQILGQKVEFLVSFYNNEISEKSEIFDDQFSVERPDGSNFTLKIRSTKLEDSAMYFCASSVGRGIHEQYFGPGTRLTVT.

The chain joins TRBV7-2 to TRBJ2-5, with D possibly being TRBD2 (5 bases). The J call could be wrong; TRBJ2-7 is a better fit for the DNA end. CDR3 length: 15 amino acids. Germline CDR1 is SGHTA and CDR2 is FQGNSA. The CDR3 sequence is CASSLAAYSSYEQYF. The CDR3, as DNA: TGTGCCAGCAGTCTAGCCGCGTACAGTTCCTACGAGCAGTACTTC.

This clone has only a few counts. The rearrangement uses TRBV11-3 and TRBJ1-3; D gene unclear. V lost 4 bases, J lost 0 bases, and 10 bases lay in between. This CDR3 spans 15 amino acids. CDR1 is SGHNT and CDR2 is YENEEA in the germline V gene. In DNA, the CDR3 is TGTGCCAGCAGCTCCTACGAATACTCTGGAAACACCATATATTTT. This sequence encodes CASSSYEYSGNTIYF.

The rearrangement uses TRBV19 and TRBJ1-1, with unresolved D. The CDR3 contains 12 residues. Trimming pared 8 bases from V and 3 bases from J, leaving 10 bases between. The V gene's germline CDR1 is LNHDA and CDR2 SQIVND (reference sequence). In DNA, the CDR3 is TGTGCCAGTTTGGAGGGAGACACTGAAGCTTTCTTT. Its protein product is CASLEGDTEAFF.

The chain is built from TRBV19 and TRBJ1-5; D might be TRBD1 (5 bases). Germline assignment: CDR1 LNHDA and CDR2 SQIVND (reference sequence). The CDR3 loop spans 15 amino acids. V lost 6 bases and J lost 1, with 13 bases in between. In DNA, the CDR3 is TGTGCCAGTAGCGTCTCTGACAGAAGCAATCAGCCCCAGCATTTT. This translates into CASSVSDRSNQPQHF.

In its sample, this clone was seen a few times. V and J are TRBV6-5 and TRBJ2-7, with D tentatively TRBD2 (5 bases). The V gene's germline CDR1 is MNHEY and CDR2 SVGAGI. Trimming took off 2 bases at V and 2 bases at J, with 7 bases between the two ends. This CDR3 is built from 13 residues. For the CDR3, the DNA is TGTGCCAGCAGTTACGGACTTACCTACGAGCAGTACTTC. Its protein product is CASSYGLTYEQYF.

This rearrangement joins TRBV5-5 to TRBJ2-7; 8 positions agree with TRBD2. The CDR3 extends over 14 amino acids. Looked up from germline, CDR1 is SGHKS and CDR2 is YYEKEE (reference sequence). V dropped 2 bases and J dropped 1; count of bases not matched to a gene: 2. The CDR3 nucleotides read TGTGCCAGCAGCTTTCGGGGGGGGTCCTACGAGCAGTACTTC. It specifies CASSFRGGSYEQYF.

V is TRBV28 and J is TRBJ2-7; maybe TRBD1 (6 bases). This CDR3 region has 13 residues. The V and J ends lost 6 bases and 3 bases respectively, with 12 bases between them. The germline V gene encodes CDR1 MDHEN and CDR2 SYDVKM. The CDR3 loop is CASRAGDSYEQYF. CDR3 nucleotide sequence: TGTGCCAGCAGGGCAGGGGATAGCTACGAGCAGTACTTC.

CDR3 sequence (DNA): TGTGCCTGGAAGCCGGACAGAAACACCGGGGAGCTGTTTTTT. It specifies CAWKPDRNTGELFF. The gene calls are TRBV30 and TRBJ2-2; D may be TRBD1 (6 bases). V shed 4 bases and J shed 2 bases, with 11 bases lying between them. Germline lookup yields CDR1 GTSNPN and CDR2 SVGIG (reference sequence). The CDR3 extends over 14 amino acids.

The chain combines TRBV9 with TRBJ2-1; D is possibly TRBD1 (5 bases). The length of the CDR3 is 16 residues. Germline V gives CDR1 SGDLS, CDR2 YYNGEE. The V gene lost 2 bases and the J gene lost 1 base, with 13 bases spanning the gap. CDR3 bases: TGTGCCAGCAGCGTCCTTGACAGCCTTTCCTACAATGAGCAGTTCTTC. Translated: CASSVLDSLSYNEQFF.

This clone was observed a handful of times. The chain uses TRBV11-3 and TRBJ1-1; TRBD1 might be the D (5 bases). This CDR3 spans 15 amino acids. Germline CDR1 SGHNT, CDR2 YENEEA. V was shortened by 4 bases and J by 5 bases, with 17 bases between the two germline ends. The CDR3 spells CASSSMELQDTEAFF. CDR3 DNA: TGTGCCAGCAGCTCCATGGAGTTACAGGATACTGAAGCTTTCTTT.

The chain employs TRBV5-5 and TRBJ2-7, with D tentatively TRBD1 (6 bases). Germline lookup yields CDR1 SGHKS and CDR2 YYEKEE (reference sequence). The CDR3 is made up of 12 amino acids. Trimming took 2 bases from V and 6 from J, leaving 9 bases between them. Here the CDR3 reads CASSLQGSEQYF. As DNA, the CDR3 is TGTGCCAGCAGCTTACAGGGTTCCGAGCAGTACTTC.

This clone was observed a handful of times. The chain employs TRBV28 and TRBJ2-3, with D uncertain. The CDR3 contains 17 residues. Trimming took 5 bases from V and 1 from J, leaving 19 bases between them. In germline, CDR1 is MDHEN, CDR2 SYDVKM. For the CDR3, the DNA is TGTGCCAGCAGTCCCCCAGCGTGGGTTGGCGGCACAGATACGCAGTATTTT. Translating it yields CASSPPAWVGGTDTQYF.

The V gene is TRBV27, the J gene TRBJ1-4, with D perhaps matching TRBD1 (5 bases). The CDR3 sequence is 16 residues long. Germline V gives CDR1 MNHEY, CDR2 SMNVEV (reference sequence). V was shortened by 4 bases and J by 4 bases, with 16 bases between the two germline ends. The CDR3: CASSSPDRGGNEKLFF. The CDR3 bases are TGTGCCAGCAGTTCCCCCGACCGGGGGGGTAATGAAAAACTGTTTTTT.

The chain is built from TRBV7-9 and TRBJ2-3; 7 nucleotides agree with TRBD1. The germline CDR1 and CDR2 sequences are SEHNR and FQNEAQ (reference sequence). Germline trimming cut 2 bases from V and 2 bases from J; bases unmatched to any gene: 10. This CDR3 spans 17 amino acids. The DNA of the CDR3 is TGTGCCAGCAGCTTACCTAGAGGGGGCTCAAACACAGATACGCAGTATTTT. It encodes CASSLPRGGSNTDTQYF.

V gene TRBV5-1 combines with J gene TRBJ2-7, with D possibly being TRBD2 (5 bases). The CDR3 loop spans 14 amino acids. V lost 2 bases, J lost 2 bases, and 11 bases lay in between. Germline CDR1 SGHRS, CDR2 YFSETQ. In nucleotides, the CDR3 is TGCGCCAGCAGCTTCAGCGGAGGAGCCTACGAGCAGTACTTC. It translates to CASSFSGGAYEQYF.

The gene calls are TRBV7-9 and TRBJ2-7; TRBD1 might be the D (6 bases). Germline CDR1 SEHNR, CDR2 FQNEAQ (reference sequence). The CDR3 is 16 residues long. The V and J ends lost 5 bases and 2 bases respectively, with 19 bases between them. The CDR3 loop is CASSPPPRQATYEQYF. The DNA for the CDR3 is TGTGCCAGCAGCCCCCCCCCAAGACAGGCCACCTACGAGCAGTACTTC.

The chain joins TRBV7-9 to TRBJ2-1; 12 bases map to TRBD2. V trimming: 3 bases; J trimming: 9 bases; junction bases outside the gene matches: 3. The CDR3 totals 14 residues. Germline assignment: CDR1 SEHNR and CDR2 FQNEAQ (reference sequence). The CDR3 region has the DNA TGTGCCAGCAGCTTTCGACTAGCGGGAGCTGAGCAGTTCTTC. This translates into CASSFRLAGAEQFF.

The table lists this clone with a few counts. The CDR3 DNA sequence: TGCGCCAGCAGCTTTTATGCAACAGGGGAATTTCATGGCTACACCTTC. This encodes CASSFYATGEFHGYTF. The V gene is TRBV5-1, the J gene TRBJ1-2, with 7 bases matching TRBD1. Germline CDR1 is SGHRS and CDR2 is YFSETQ. This CDR3 contains 16 residues. V lost 2 bases and J lost 6; bases outside the gene matches: 13.

This rearrangement joins TRBV7-3 to TRBJ2-7; D might be TRBD2 (6 bases). CDR3 length: 15 amino acids. CDR1 is SGHTA and CDR2 is FQGTGA in the germline V gene. Between the trimmed V and J ends, which lost 5 bases and 4 bases, there was a span of 18 bases. The CDR3 coding sequence is TGTGCCAGCAGCCCCCCGGTGGGGGGACCATACGAGCAGTACTTC. It encodes CASSPPVGGPYEQYF.

The chain combines TRBV15 with TRBJ2-7; the D gene is possibly TRBD2 (5 bases). This CDR3 region has 15 residues. Germline CDR1 is LNHNV and CDR2 is YYDKDF (reference sequence). V lost 2 bases and J lost 0, with 11 bases in between. The CDR3 DNA follows: TGTGCCACCAGCAGAAGCGGCCTTGCCTCCTACGAGCAGTACTTC. This translates into CATSRSGLASYEQYF.

V gene TRBV7-2 combines with J gene TRBJ2-5; D is uncertain. The CDR3 covers 18 residues. Germline CDR1 SGHTA, CDR2 FQGNSA. V shed 2 bases and J shed 5 bases, with 24 bases lying between them. CDR3 loop: CASSLPRQVPSLWETQYF. The DNA for the CDR3 is TGTGCCAGCAGCTTACCGCGTCAGGTCCCCAGCCTTTGGGAGACCCAGTACTTC.

The chain carries TRBV4-1 and TRBJ2-7; D might be TRBD1 (5 bases). V dropped 0 bases and J dropped 9 bases, with 18 bases sitting between them. The CDR3 covers 15 residues. Germline CDR1 MGHRA, CDR2 YSYEKL. This chain's CDR3 is CASSQEWQGGYGQYF. The CDR3, as DNA: TGCGCCAGCAGCCAAGAATGGCAGGGCGGCTATGGGCAGTACTTC.

The count of this clone is one. The rearrangement links TRBV7-8 to TRBJ2-1, with 9 bases matching TRBD2. With V trimmed by 5 bases and J by 3 bases, 8 bases remained unmatched. Germline CDR1 reads SGHVS; CDR2 reads FQNEAQ. The CDR3 covers 16 residues. The CDR3 coding sequence is TGTGCCAGCAGCGCACCCGGGACTAGCAGCTACAATGAGCAGTTCTTC. It is translated as CASSAPGTSSYNEQFF.